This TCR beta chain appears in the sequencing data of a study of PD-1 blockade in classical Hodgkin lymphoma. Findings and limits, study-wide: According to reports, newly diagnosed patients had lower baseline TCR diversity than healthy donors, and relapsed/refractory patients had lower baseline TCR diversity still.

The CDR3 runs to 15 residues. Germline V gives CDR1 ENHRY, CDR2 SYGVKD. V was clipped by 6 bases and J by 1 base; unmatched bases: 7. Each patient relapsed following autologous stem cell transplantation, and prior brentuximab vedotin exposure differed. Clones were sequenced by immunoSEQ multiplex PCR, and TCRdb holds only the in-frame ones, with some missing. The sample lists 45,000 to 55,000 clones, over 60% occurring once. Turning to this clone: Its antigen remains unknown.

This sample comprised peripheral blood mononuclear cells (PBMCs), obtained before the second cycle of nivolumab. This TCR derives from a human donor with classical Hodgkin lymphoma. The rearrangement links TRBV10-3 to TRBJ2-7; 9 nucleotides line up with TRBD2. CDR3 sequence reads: CAIRKTSGLSYEQYF. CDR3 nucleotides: TGTGCCATCAGGAAAACTAGCGGGTTATCCTACGAGCAGTACTTC.